Listed below are T cell receptor beta chains from one sample, sequenced in a study of blood T cell repertoires in COVID-19. This table comes from immunoSEQ multiplex PCR, and its TCRdb copy is limited to in-frame clones, with some not included. In the table there are more than 65,000 clones, 65% to 90% of which are singletons. Sequenced input: peripheral blood. The origin of the receptors is a woman aged 45-60 years with acute or convalescent COVID-19. Both conserved end residues are part of each CDR3. D genes are given only for firm matches. Expanded clones get a size class; other rows say once, few or many, or leave the size out.

abundance	v_gene	j_gene	d_gene	CDR3nt	CDR3aa
NA	TRBV5-1	TRBJ2-2	NA	TGCGCCAGCAGCTTGAAATCCGGGGAAACCGGGGAGCTGTTTTTT	CASSLKSGETGELFF
once	TRBV27	TRBJ2-3	NA	TGTGCCAGCAGCAGGGGGAGGACAGATACGCAGTATTTT	CASSRGRTDTQYF
NA	TRBV29-1	TRBJ2-3	NA	TGCAGCCTTATACAGGGTTACGGGACAGATACGCAGTATTTT	CSLIQGYGTDTQYF
NA	TRBV3-1/TRBV3-2	TRBJ2-1	TRBD2	TGTGCCAGCAGCCAAGGGCGGGGGAATGAGCAGTTCTTC	CASSQGRGNEQFF
NA	TRBV4-3	TRBJ2-5	TRBD2	TGCGCCAGCAGCCAAGGACTAGCGCTCCAAGAGACCCAGTACTTC	CASSQGLALQETQYF
NA	TRBV5-1	TRBJ1-1	NA	TGCGCCAGCAGCGTGACAGGGAACACTGAAGCTTTCTTT	CASSVTGNTEAFF
once	TRBV6-5	TRBJ2-2	TRBD1	TGTGCCACCCGGACAGGGGTCACCGGGGAGCTGTTTTTT	CATRTGVTGELFF
few	TRBV7-7	TRBJ2-2	NA	TGTGCCAGCAGCTTGAGGTCGGTTGGGCGGGGCACCGGGGAGCTGTTTTTT	CASSLRSVGRGTGELFF
NA	TRBV5-1	TRBJ2-7	NA	TGCGCCAGCAGCGAGGAGGGACAGCCGTACGAGCAGTACTTC	CASSEEGQPYEQYF
NA	TRBV6-5	TRBJ1-6	TRBD1	TGTGCCAGCTCGACAGGGGTTGGCAATTCACCCCTCCACTTT	CASSTGVGNSPLHF
NA	TRBV5-1	TRBJ2-7	NA	TGCGCCAGCAGCCCAGGACACTTAACAAGCTCCTACGAGCAGTACTTC	CASSPGHLTSSYEQYF
few	TRBV29-1	TRBJ2-1	NA	TGCAGCGCGAGTCTTGGGGAGAATGAGCAGTTCTTC	CSASLGENEQFF
NA	TRBV11-2	TRBJ1-2	TRBD1	TGTGCCAGCGGTAGACAGGGGGCCTATGGCTACACCTTC	CASGRQGAYGYTF
NA	TRBV12-3/TRBV12-4	TRBJ1-5	NA	TGTGCCAGCAAGGCAGGGCCCAATCAGCCCCAGCATTTT	CASKAGPNQPQHF
NA	TRBV27	TRBJ2-1	NA	TGTGCCAGCAGTTTATACGGGGACAATGAGCAGTTCTTC	CASSLYGDNEQFF
NA	TRBV5-6	TRBJ2-7	TRBD2	TGTGCCAGCAGCTTACTAGCGGGAGCCTACGAGCAGTACTTC	CASSLLAGAYEQYF
few	TRBV5-5	TRBJ1-6	NA	TGTGCCAGCAGCTTGGCCCCGGCCCTAGGTTCACCCCTCCACTTT	CASSLAPALGSPLHF
NA	TRBV19	TRBJ2-1	TRBD2	TGTGCCAGTAGGGGACTAGCGGGGAGCTCCTACAATGAGCAGTTCTTC	CASRGLAGSSYNEQFF
NA	TRBV27	TRBJ1-2	NA	TGTGCCAGCAGTTCCCAGGTATCCTATGGCTACACCTTC	CASSSQVSYGYTF
NA	TRBV27	TRBJ2-1	NA	TGTGCCAGCAGTGGGGGGACAGCCAACAATGAGCAGTTCTTC	CASSGGTANNEQFF
once	TRBV18	TRBJ1-4	TRBD1	TGTGCCAGCTCACGGGACAGGGATCATAATGAAAAACTGTTTTTT	CASSRDRDHNEKLFF
NA	TRBV4-3	TRBJ2-7	TRBD1	TGCGCCAGCAGCCAGCTAGTTACAGGGGAACTGCAGTACTTC	CASSQLVTGELQYF
once	TRBV19	TRBJ2-2	NA	TGTGCCAGTAGTATAGCTGCCGGGGAGCTGTTTTTT	CASSIAAGELFF
NA	TRBV2	TRBJ1-5	NA	TGTGCCAGCAGGAGCGTTCAGGGGCGTCCTCAGCCCCAGCATTTT	CASRSVQGRPQPQHF
NA	TRBV5-5	TRBJ1-2	TRBD1	TGTGCCAGCAGCTCCGGACAGGACGTCTATGGCTACACCTTC	CASSSGQDVYGYTF
NA	TRBV2	TRBJ2-3	TRBD2	TGTGCCAGCAGTTCCCTTAGCGGGTCTAGCACAGATACGCAGTATTTT	CASSSLSGSSTDTQYF
once	TRBV7-2	TRBJ1-2	TRBD1	TGTGCCAGCGCCTCGGGACAGTACTATGGCTACACCTTC	CASASGQYYGYTF
few	TRBV5-4	TRBJ1-1	NA	TGTGCCAGCAGCCTAGGACATGTGATGAACACTGAAGCTTTCTTT	CASSLGHVMNTEAFF
NA	TRBV20-1	TRBJ1-5	NA	TGCAGTGCTAGTCTCCTAAGGGGGAACCCCAATCAGCCCCAGCATTTT	CSASLLRGNPNQPQHF
few	TRBV12-3/TRBV12-4	TRBJ2-7	NA	TGTGCCAGCAGTTCCGACTTATACGAGCAGTACTTC	CASSSDLYEQYF
NA	TRBV2	TRBJ1-2	TRBD1	TGTGCCAGTTGGACAGGGGCGTCCTATGGCTACACCTTC	CASWTGASYGYTF
NA	TRBV7-9	TRBJ1-6	NA	TGTGCCAGCAGCGCTCCGCGGGGATCACAAGCCAGTTCACCCCTCCACTTT	CASSAPRGSQASSPLHF
NA	TRBV9	TRBJ1-5	TRBD1	TGTGCCAGCAGCAGTAATACAGGGGTCGGACAGCCCCAGCATTTT	CASSSNTGVGQPQHF
NA	TRBV6-6	TRBJ1-6	TRBD1	TGTGCCAGCAGTCACAAGTCCGGGACAGCAAAACTCCACTTT	CASSHKSGTAKLHF
NA	TRBV6-5	TRBJ2-7	TRBD1	TGTGCCAGCAGTTTAGGGGGCCTGCTGTGGGAGCAGTACTTC	CASSLGGLLWEQYF
once	TRBV4-1	TRBJ2-7	TRBD2	TGCGCCAGCAGCCCCCTCTCGGGACTAGCAGGCGAGCAGTACTTC	CASSPLSGLAGEQYF